Listed below are T cell receptor beta chains from one sample, sequenced in a study of siplizumab effects on memory and regulatory T cells. This table comes from immunoSEQ multiplex PCR, and its TCRdb copy is limited to in-frame clones, with some not included. There are approximately 84,000 clones in the sample; more than 85% occur only once, and around 20% lies in the top ten. Input material: CD8+ T cells sorted from blood. These receptors all stem from a human donor in good health. Both conserved end residues are part of each CDR3. D genes are given only for firm matches. Clone size is stated in some rows and not others, as once, few, many or a class when expanded.

D | J | size | V | DNA | CDR3
- | TRBJ1-2 | - | TRBV6-1 | TGTGCCAGCAGTGAAGTATTAGGACAAAACTATGGCTACACCTTC | CASSEVLGQNYGYTF
- | TRBJ2-3 | - | TRBV29-1 | TGCAGCGTTCCTGTAGGGACTAGCACAGATACGCAGTATTTT | CSVPVGTSTDTQYF
- | TRBJ1-2 | - | TRBV5-4 | TGTGCCAGTAGCCAAGGGGATGGCTACACCTTC | CASSQGDGYTF
- | TRBJ2-1 | - | TRBV4-1 | TGCGCCAGCAGCCAAGAAGGACAAACCTTCTACAATGAGCAGTTCTTC | CASSQEGQTFYNEQFF
- | TRBJ2-5 | once | TRBV7-9 | TGTGCCAGCCGCCTCTTAGAGACCCAGTACTTC | CASRLLETQYF
- | TRBJ2-7 | once | TRBV28 | TGTGCCAGCAGTTTTCGACAGGGAGGCTCCTACGAGCAGTACTTC | CASSFRQGGSYEQYF
TRBD1 | TRBJ2-7 | - | TRBV4-2 | TGTGCCAGCAGCTGGACAGGGGCGGCCTACGAGCAGTACTTC | CASSWTGAAYEQYF
- | TRBJ2-7 | few | TRBV5-5 | TGTGCCAGCAGCCCACCGACGGGCGGCGGGTACGAGCAGTACTTC | CASSPPTGGGYEQYF
- | TRBJ2-7 | - | TRBV6-1 | TGTGCCAGCAGAAGGGTAAGCGATTACGAGCAGTACTTC | CASRRVSDYEQYF
- | TRBJ2-5 | - | TRBV27 | TGTGCCAGCAGCGACCTTTTCCGGGACTCGCAGTACTTC | CASSDLFRDSQYF